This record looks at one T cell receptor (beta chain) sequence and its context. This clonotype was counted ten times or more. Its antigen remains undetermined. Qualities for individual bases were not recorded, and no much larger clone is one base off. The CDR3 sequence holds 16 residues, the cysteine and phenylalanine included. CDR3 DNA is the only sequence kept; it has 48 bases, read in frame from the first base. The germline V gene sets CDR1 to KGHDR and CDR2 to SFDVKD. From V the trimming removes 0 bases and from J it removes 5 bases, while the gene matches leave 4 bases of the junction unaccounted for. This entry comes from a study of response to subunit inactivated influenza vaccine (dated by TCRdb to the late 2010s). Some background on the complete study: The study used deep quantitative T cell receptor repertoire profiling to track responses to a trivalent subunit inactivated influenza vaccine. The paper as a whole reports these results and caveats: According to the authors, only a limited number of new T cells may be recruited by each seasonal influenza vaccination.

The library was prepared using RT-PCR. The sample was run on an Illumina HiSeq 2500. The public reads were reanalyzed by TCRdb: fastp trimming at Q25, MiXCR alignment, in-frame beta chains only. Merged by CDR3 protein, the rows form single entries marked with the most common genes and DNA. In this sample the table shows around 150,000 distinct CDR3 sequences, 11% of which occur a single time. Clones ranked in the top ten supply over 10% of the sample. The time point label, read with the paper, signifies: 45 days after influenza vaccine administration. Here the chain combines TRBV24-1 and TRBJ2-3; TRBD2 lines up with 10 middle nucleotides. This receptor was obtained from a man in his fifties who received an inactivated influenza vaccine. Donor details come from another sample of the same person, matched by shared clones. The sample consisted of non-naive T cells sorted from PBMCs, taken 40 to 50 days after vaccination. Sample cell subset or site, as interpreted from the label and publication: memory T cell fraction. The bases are TGTGCCACCAGTGATTTGGCTAGCGGGAGAAAAGATACGCAGTATTTT. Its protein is CATSDLASGRKDTQYF.